The 28 T cell receptor beta chains listed next were all sequenced from one sample in a study of blood T cell repertoires in COVID-19. Method: immunoSEQ multiplex PCR; TCRdb's copy keeps in-frame clones and lacks some. The data contain about 310,000 clones, around nine tenths of them singletons. Sequenced sample: peripheral blood. All receptors come from a man between 65 and 80 years old with acute or convalescent COVID-19.

The chain has TRBV5-1 and TRBJ1-6; 7 positions agree with TRBD1. Per the germline V gene, CDR1 is SGHRS and CDR2 is YFSETQ. With V trimmed by 4 bases and J by 9 bases, 7 bases remained unmatched. The CDR3 covers 14 residues. The CDR3 DNA reads as TGCGCCAGCAGCGGAACAGGGGAAGGTTCACCCCTCCACTTT. Amino acids: CASSGTGEGSPLHF.

The CDR3 is CASSFTGDPGELFF. The CDR3 DNA follows: TGTGCCAGCAGCTTTACGGGAGACCCCGGGGAGCTGTTTTTT. The chain has TRBV5-6 and TRBJ2-2; D may be TRBD2 (6 bases). From germline, CDR1 is SGHDT and CDR2 YYEEEE. The CDR3 sequence is 14 residues long. V was trimmed by 2 bases and J by 6 bases, leaving 11 bases between them.

This clone was detected only a few times. The V gene is TRBV18, the J gene TRBJ1-3, with TRBD1 matching over 8 bases. Germline V gene sequence: CDR1 KGHSH, CDR2 LQKENI. There are 15 residues in the CDR3. V dropped 2 bases and J dropped 2; count of bases not matched to a gene: 2. The CDR3 bases are TGTGCCAGCTCACCAACACAGGGGGCTGGAAACACCATATATTTT. It is translated as CASSPTQGAGNTIYF.

The V call is TRBV18, the J call TRBJ2-3, with a tentative D call TRBD2 (6 bases). Trimming pared 3 bases from V and 6 bases from J, leaving 16 bases between. Germline V gene data show CDR1 as KGHSH and CDR2 as LQKENI. The CDR3 has 15 residues. The CDR3 loop is CASSPTGLLSDTQYF. The CDR3 DNA sequence: TGTGCCAGCTCACCCACGGGACTCCTCTCTGATACGCAGTATTTT.

The chain is built from TRBV7-2 and TRBJ2-2, with 8 bases matching TRBD1. Germline V gives CDR1 SGHTA, CDR2 FQGNSA. The CDR3 totals 15 residues. V trimming: 5 bases; J trimming: 6 bases; junction bases outside the gene matches: 8. CDR3 coding DNA: TGTGCCAGCAGCAGACCAGGGGGCGCCTCCGGGGAGCTGTTTTTT. Amino acids: CASSRPGGASGELFF.

A note on this clone: This same CDR3 is encoded by further DNA sequences in the sample. This chain uses TRBV6-5 with TRBJ2-1; 14 nucleotides agree with TRBD2. This CDR3 contains 14 residues. The ends lost 6 bases at V and 6 bases at J; junction bases unmatched: 1. The germline gives CDR1 MNHEY, CDR2 SVGAGI. The CDR3 DNA reads TGTGCCAGCAGGGGACTAGCGGGGGCCAATGAGCAGTTCTTC. It is translated as CASRGLAGANEQFF.

This chain links TRBV6-4 with TRBJ2-1; TRBD1 might be the D (5 bases). V lost 2 bases and J 8 bases, leaving 13 bases between the germline ends. Germline values: CDR1 MRHNA, CDR2 SNTAGT. The CDR3 covers 14 residues. CDR3 sequence: CASSDESTGHEQFF. For the CDR3, the DNA is TGTGCCAGCAGTGACGAGAGCACAGGTCATGAGCAGTTCTTC.

This chain joins TRBV6-4 and TRBJ1-6, with 10 bases fitting TRBD1. Germline assignment: CDR1 MRHNA and CDR2 SNTAGT. V was clipped by 8 bases and J by 7 bases; unmatched bases: 2. This CDR3 is 13 amino acids long. The CDR3, as DNA: TGTGCCAGCCAGGGACAGGGGAATTCACCCCTCCACTTT. This translates into CASQGQGNSPLHF.

The chain joins TRBV27 to TRBJ1-1; D is possibly TRBD1 (5 bases). CDR3 length: 11 residues. With 6 bases removed from V and 11 bases from J, the gap between germline ends came to 13 bases. CDR1 and CDR2 from the germline V gene are MNHEY and SMNVEV (reference sequence). DNA for the CDR3: TGTGCCAGCAGCGGGCGGGGGGGGGCTTTCTTT. This sequence encodes CASSGRGGAFF.

Points on this clone: The same CDR3 also results from other DNA sequences found in this sample. The rearrangement links TRBV4-1 to TRBJ1-5; no definite D call. The CDR3 consists of 13 residues. CDR1 and CDR2 from the germline V gene are MGHRA and YSYEKL. Trimming pared 0 bases from V and 4 bases from J, leaving 4 bases between. CDR3 sequence reads: CASSQDRNQPQHF. In nucleotides, the CDR3 is TGCGCCAGCAGCCAAGACAGGAATCAGCCCCAGCATTTT.

The genes are TRBV3-1 (or the pseudogene TRBV3-2) and TRBJ1-4; D remains unclear. The CDR3 covers 16 residues. V was clipped by 4 bases and J by 0 bases, with 12 bases between them. CDR1 and CDR2 from the germline V gene are LGHDT and YNNKEL (reference sequence). The DNA of the CDR3 is TGTGCCAGCAGCCCGAAGCGCCCAGCAACTAATGAAAAACTGTTTTTT. Protein: CASSPKRPATNEKLFF.

The CDR3 spells CASSFHGLAGGNEQFF. CDR3 nucleotide sequence: TGTGCCAGCAGTTTCCACGGACTAGCGGGAGGCAATGAGCAGTTCTTC. The gene calls are TRBV27 and TRBJ2-1; 14 nucleotides align to TRBD2. The V gene's germline CDR1 is MNHEY and CDR2 SMNVEV (reference sequence). This CDR3 region has 16 residues. V shed 3 bases, J shed 6 bases, and the junction held 4 bases outside the gene matches.

The chain recombines TRBV7-2 with TRBJ2-2, with 9 bases lining up with TRBD2. This CDR3 spans 17 amino acids. CDR1 is SGHTA and CDR2 is FQGNSA in the germline V gene. The trim removed 5 bases at V and 1 base at J, leaving 8 bases unmatched. CDR3 sequence (DNA): TGTGCCAGCAGCCCATCCCTAGCGGGGATGAACACCGGGGAGCTGTTTTTT. Its translation: CASSPSLAGMNTGELFF.

A single count supports this clone. V gene TRBV10-3 combines with J gene TRBJ1-1; possible D gene TRBD1, 5 bases. Germline V gene sequence: CDR1 ENHRY, CDR2 SYGVKD. The CDR3 runs to 12 residues. The chain's CDR3 is CASRGRETEAFF. The DNA for the CDR3 is TGTGCTAGTCGGGGCCGGGAGACTGAAGCTTTCTTT.

In this sample, this clone turned up a few times. The chain links TRBV21-1 to TRBJ2-3; the table assigns TRBD2, which was not confirmed against the DNA. TRBV21-1 corresponds to a pseudogene. The CDR3 sequence is 12 residues long. CDR3 in DNA: TGTGCCAGCGTCACGGTGACAGATACGCAGTATTTT. It codes for CASVTVTDTQYF.

This chain connects TRBV18 to TRBJ2-3, with D unresolved. This CDR3 spans 15 amino acids. With 1 base removed from V and 1 base from J, the gap between germline ends came to 9 bases. Germline CDR1 reads KGHSH; CDR2 reads LQKENI. The chain's CDR3 is CASSPLARGTDTQYF. In DNA, the CDR3 is TGTGCCAGCTCACCACTGGCTAGAGGCACAGATACGCAGTATTTT.

In this sample, this clone turned up a few times. The J gene is TRBJ2-7, the V gene TRBV4-3; D is possibly TRBD2 (6 bases). The CDR3 contains 15 residues. Trimming took off 0 bases at V and 8 bases at J, with 17 bases between the two ends. Germline CDR1 and CDR2: LGHNA and YSLEER. The CDR3 DNA is TGCGCCAGCAGCCAAGATGCGGGATTTGGTGCGCAGCAGTACTTC. It yields the protein CASSQDAGFGAQQYF.

The CDR3 region is CASSSGHVYEQYF. The CDR3 DNA reads as TGTGCCAGCAGTTCAGGACATGTCTACGAGCAGTACTTC. The chain uses TRBV28 and TRBJ2-7; weak D call: TRBD1 (5 bases). The CDR3 has 13 residues. The V end lost 4 bases, the J end lost 3 bases, and 10 bases lay between the germline ends. Germline CDR1 is MDHEN and CDR2 is SYDVKM.

This sequence joins TRBV3-1 (or the pseudogene TRBV3-2) and TRBJ1-2; tentatively, D is TRBD1 (5 bases). This CDR3 has 15 residues. Trimming stripped 1 base from V and 4 bases from J, with 13 bases between. Germline V gene lookup returns CDR1 LGHDT and CDR2 YNNKEL (reference sequence). Here the CDR3 reads CASSQGNCRVYGYTF. Written as DNA, the CDR3 is TGTGCCAGCAGCCAAGGGAATTGCAGGGTCTATGGCTACACCTTC.

This sequence joins TRBV6-5 and TRBJ1-5; D remains unclear. The CDR3 totals 12 residues. V was shortened by 8 bases and J by 2 bases, with 7 bases between the two germline ends. The germline V gene encodes CDR1 MNHEY and CDR2 SVGAGI. The CDR3 loop reads CASSRGNQPQHF. The DNA for the CDR3 is TGTGCCAGCTCGAGGGGCAATCAGCCCCAGCATTTT.

This chain uses TRBV7-9 with TRBJ2-1; 9 positions agree with TRBD1. After removal of 6 bases from V and 9 bases from J, the junction contained 15 bases not matched to a gene. Germline-derived CDR1 and CDR2 are SEHNR and FQNEAQ (reference sequence). The CDR3 has 16 amino acids. CDR3 DNA: TGTGCCAGCAGTTCACGTCCCGGGACAGGGAGTGGTGAGCAGTTCTTC. This translates into CASSSRPGTGSGEQFF. The whole variable domain, remainder taken from reference TRBV7-9 and TRBJ2-1, is DTGVSQNPRHKITKRGQNVTFRCDPISEHNRLYWYRQTLGQGPEFLTYFQNEAQLEKSRLLSDRFSAERPKGSFSTLEIQRTEQGDSAMYLCASSSRPGTGSGEQFFGPGTRLTVL.

The chain employs TRBV10-3 and TRBJ2-1; TRBD1 aligns across 9 bases. J gave up 8 bases and V 6 bases, and 11 bases lay outside the gene matches. The germline gives CDR1 ENHRY, CDR2 SYGVKD. The CDR3 has 15 amino acids. The CDR3 bases are TGTGCCATCAGCGCGTTGGGACAGGGTAATGATGAGCAGTTCTTC. Translated: CAISALGQGNDEQFF.

V is TRBV5-4 and J is TRBJ1-1; D remains unclear. Germline CDR1 and CDR2: SGHNT and YYREEE (reference sequence). Trimming shortened V by 0 bases and J by 0 bases, and 6 bases separated the two germline ends. CDR3 length equals 14 residues. CDR3 residues: CASSLATVNTEAFF. The CDR3 DNA sequence: TGTGCCAGCAGCTTGGCAACAGTGAACACTGAAGCTTTCTTT.

This chain links TRBV18 with TRBJ1-3; D gene uncertain. The CDR3 extends over 15 amino acids. Trimming shortened V by 0 bases and J by 2 bases, and 8 bases separated the two germline ends. CDR1 KGHSH and CDR2 LQKENI come from the germline V gene. The CDR3 DNA follows: TGTGCCAGCTCACCACCGGCCGGGACTGGAAACACCATATATTTT. Its protein is CASSPPAGTGNTIYF.

This chain uses TRBV10-1 with TRBJ2-3, with TRBD1 as a possible D gene (5 bases). Trimming removed 3 bases at V and 4 bases at J, with 11 bases between. Germline V gives CDR1 WNHNN, CDR2 SYGVQD (reference sequence). The CDR3 runs to 14 residues. DNA for the CDR3: TGCGCCAGCAGTGATTTTAGGGGATCAGATACGCAGTATTTT. It yields the protein CASSDFRGSDTQYF.

V and J are TRBV6-2 or TRBV6-3 and TRBJ2-6; TRBD1 is a possible D gene (6 bases). Germline V gene lookup returns CDR1 MNHEY and CDR2 SVGEGT. The V and J ends lost 5 bases and 0 bases respectively, with 20 bases between them. The CDR3 totals 19 residues. In nucleotides, the CDR3 is TGTGCCAGCAGTAATTACAGGGCGGCCATTTCCTCTGGGGCCAACGTCCTGACTTTC. Its protein product is CASSNYRAAISSGANVLTF.

V and J are TRBV7-2 and TRBJ2-1; 8 positions match TRBD2. Germline V gene sequence: CDR1 SGHTA, CDR2 FQGNSA. This CDR3 has 15 amino acids. Trimming cost V 0 bases and J 10 bases; bases outside gene matches: 8. The DNA of the CDR3 is TGTGCCAGCAGCTTAGCCCCCAGCGGGAGAGGGGAGCAGTTCTTC. The encoded protein is CASSLAPSGRGEQFF.

This chain joins TRBV5-1 and TRBJ1-4, with D uncertain. Germline V gene sequence: CDR1 SGHRS, CDR2 YFSETQ. This CDR3 spans 15 amino acids. With 0 bases removed from V and 2 bases from J, the gap between germline ends came to 8 bases. CDR3 sequence: CASSLASSTNEKLFF. The CDR3, as DNA: TGCGCCAGCAGCTTGGCGAGCTCCACTAATGAAAAACTGTTTTTT.